The rows below give T cell receptor beta chains drawn from one sample of a study of blood T cell repertoires in COVID-19. Measured with immunoSEQ multiplex PCR; TCRdb has only the in-frame clones, and not every one. The sample lists about 240,000 clones; about 80% were seen once. Material for sequencing was peripheral blood. Receptors were obtained from a woman of 80 years or more with acute or convalescent COVID-19. CDR3s include the opening cysteine and the closing phenylalanine or tryptophan. D genes are given only for firm matches. Clone size, where shown, is once, few, many, or a class for clones that have expanded.

j_call v_call clone_size d_call cdr3_nt cdr3_aa
TRBJ1-2 TRBV9 - TRBD1 TGTGCCAGCAGCGTAGACCGGGACAGGGGATCCACCTTC CASSVDRDRGSTF
TRBJ2-3 TRBV6-5 - - TGTGCCAGCAGTTGGGGCAGGGTGGCAGATACGCAGTATTTT CASSWGRVADTQYF
TRBJ1-5 TRBV24-1 - - TGTGCCACCAGTGAAAGGGGCAGAAGCAATCAGCCCCAGCATTTT CATSERGRSNQPQHF
TRBJ1-3 TRBV27 once TRBD1 TGTGCCAGCAGTTCGACAGGGAAAAACACCATATATTTT CASSSTGKNTIYF
TRBJ2-1 TRBV14 - TRBD1 TGTGCCAGCAGCCAGCGACAGGGACCCCTTTACAATGAGCAGTTCTTC CASSQRQGPLYNEQFF
TRBJ2-6 TRBV6-5 - TRBD1 TGTGCCAGCAGTTACTTGACAGGGGGTGGGGCCAACGTCCTGACTTTC CASSYLTGGGANVLTF
TRBJ1-2 TRBV2 - - TGTGCCAGCAGGAGGGTCAACTATGGCTACACCTTC CASRRVNYGYTF
TRBJ2-7 TRBV7-9 - TRBD1 TGTGCCAGCACCCGGACAGGGGACGAGCAGTACTTC CASTRTGDEQYF
TRBJ2-1 TRBV7-8 - TRBD2 TGTGCCAGCAGCTTAGGGGCCCAGACTAGCGGGGGGTTAAGCTCCTACAATGAGCAGTTCTTC CASSLGAQTSGGLSSYNEQFF
TRBJ1-5 TRBV4-1 - - TGCGCCAGCAGCCAAGATAGCGGGGGGAGACCCCAGCATTTT CASSQDSGGRPQHF